Following are 19 T cell receptor beta chains from one sample sequenced in a study of early T cells in non-severe SARS-CoV-2 infection. One entry per CDR3 protein, called by TCRdb with MiXCR from the 5' RACE reads. The sample yields around 57,000 distinct CDR3 sequences, 10% to 14% seen once. The sequenced sample consisted of whole blood. The receptors stem from an adult who was a healthcare worker with PCR-confirmed SARS-CoV-2 infection or an uninfected control (not recorded which).

This clonotype was found many times. The chain recombines TRBV3-1 with TRBJ2-2; 7 nucleotides match TRBD2. The junction had 5 bases not matched to a gene; V was cut back by 1 base and J by 3 bases. The CDR3 totals 16 residues. Germline V gives CDR1 LGHDT, CDR2 YNNKEL (reference sequence). The CDR3 protein is CASSQGDYPYTGELFF. The CDR3 DNA sequence: TGTGCCAGCAGCCAAGGGGACTATCCCTACACCGGGGAGCTGTTTTTT.

J is TRBJ2-7 and V is TRBV6-2 or TRBV6-3, with a weak D call TRBD1 (6 bases). V lost 2 bases and J lost 6, with 14 bases in between. There are 14 residues in the CDR3. CDR1 MNHEY and CDR2 SVGEGT come from the germline V gene. CDR3: CASSYATGSFEQYF. Here the CDR3 DNA reads TGTGCCAGCAGTTACGCCACAGGGAGCTTCGAGCAGTACTTC.

This clonotype was counted many times. This rearrangement joins TRBV11-2 to TRBJ2-3; tentative D call: TRBD1 (6 bases). Trimming removed 5 bases at V and 2 bases at J, with 14 bases between. The CDR3 runs to 15 residues. CDR1 is SGHAT and CDR2 is FQNNGV in the germline V gene. CDR3 DNA sequence: TGTGCCAGCAGCAGTACAGGGACCTACACAGATACGCAGTATTTT. Translated: CASSSTGTYTDTQYF.

This clonotype was seen ten or more times. The chain combines TRBV6-6 with TRBJ1-1; D unclear. In germline, CDR1 is MNHNY, CDR2 SVGAGI (reference sequence). V gave up 6 bases and J gave up 1 base, with 9 bases separating them. The CDR3 is 13 residues long. In DNA, the CDR3 is TGTGCCAGCAGCCACACTGAGAACACTGAAGCTTTCTTT. Its protein product is CASSHTENTEAFF.

V and J are TRBV6-2 or TRBV6-3 and TRBJ2-2, with 8 positions matching TRBD1. The CDR3 contains 16 residues. CDR1 is MNHEY, CDR2 SVGEGT, per germline. J lost 1 base, V lost 2 bases, and 3 bases had no gene match. CDR3 sequence (DNA): TGTGCCAGCAGTTACGCCGGGACAGGGAACACCGGGGAGCTGTTTTTT. Translating it yields CASSYAGTGNTGELFF.

Turning to this clonotype: The junction departs from germline at one end; a sequencing error may be responsible. This chain links TRBV6-6 with TRBJ1-1; D is unresolved. Per germline, CDR1 MNHNY and CDR2 SVGAGI (reference sequence). This CDR3 is 13 amino acids long. Here the CDR3 DNA reads TGTGCCTGCAGGACGGGGTGGCTCACTGAAGCTTTCTTT. Its translation is CACRTGWLTEAFF.

V gene TRBV7-2 combines with J gene TRBJ1-2, with 10 nucleotides matching TRBD1. V trimming: 7 bases; J trimming: 4 bases; junction bases outside the gene matches: 6. This CDR3 spans 14 amino acids. The germline CDR1 and CDR2 sequences are SGHTA and FQGNSA. CDR3 in DNA: TGTGCCAGCAACCCGACAGGGGGCCGCTATGGCTACACCTTC. It is translated as CASNPTGGRYGYTF.

This clonotype was counted at least ten times. J is TRBJ2-7 and V is TRBV7-8; maybe TRBD2 (5 bases). CDR1 SGHVS and CDR2 FQNEAQ come from the germline V gene. This CDR3 is built from 13 residues. The ends were cut back, 5 bases at V and 1 base at J, with 9 bases in the middle. The CDR3 nucleotides read TGTGCCAGCAGCCCCACTAGATCCTACGAGCAGTACTTC. Its protein product is CASSPTRSYEQYF.

The chain joins TRBV20-1 to TRBJ2-3; 8 bases align to TRBD1. Germline values: CDR1 DFQATT, CDR2 SNEGSKA (reference sequence). Trimming at V came to 0 bases and at J to 2 bases, leaving 10 bases not matched to a gene. This CDR3 is built from 17 residues. As DNA, the CDR3 is TGCAGTGCTAGAGACCGGACAGGGTCGGATCCCACAGATACGCAGTATTTT. It is translated as CSARDRTGSDPTDTQYF.

This clonotype was detected ten times or more. V is TRBV5-6 and J is TRBJ2-5, with a possible D match to TRBD1 (5 bases). Germline lookup yields CDR1 SGHDT and CDR2 YYEEEE. The CDR3 contains 14 residues. Trimming removed 3 bases at V and 3 bases at J, with 12 bases between. CDR3 loop: CASSSTDIEETQYF. CDR3 coding DNA: TGTGCCAGCAGCTCGACAGATATCGAAGAGACCCAGTACTTC.

The rearrangement links TRBV6-2 or TRBV6-3 to TRBJ2-3; no clear D. Deletions cut 5 bases from V and 6 bases from J, with 12 bases between. Germline CDR1 reads MNHEY; CDR2 reads SVGEGT. There are 13 residues in the CDR3. CDR3 nucleotides: TGTGCCAGCAGTAAACTCGTGGGGGATACGCAGTATTTT. Translation gives CASSKLVGDTQYF.

This clonotype was picked up many times. The V call is TRBV20-1, the J call TRBJ2-7; D is perhaps TRBD1 (6 bases). Germline CDR1 DFQATT, CDR2 SNEGSKA (reference sequence). The CDR3 is 14 residues long. Deletions cut 3 bases from V and 2 bases from J, with 14 bases between. CDR3 bases: TGCAGTGCTAGTAGTCAGGGGACCACCTACGAGCAGTACTTC. Its translation is CSASSQGTTYEQYF.

Many counts were recorded for this clonotype. This sequence joins TRBV11-2 and TRBJ2-7; maybe TRBD1 (5 bases). CDR1 is SGHAT, CDR2 FQNNGV, per germline. V was clipped by 1 base and J by 2 bases, with 21 bases between them. The CDR3 sequence is 18 residues long. CDR3 DNA: TGTGCCAGCAGCTTAGGGGCAGGGCTTTTTGGACCACCCTACGAGCAGTACTTC. Translation gives CASSLGAGLFGPPYEQYF.

A few counts support this clonotype. This sequence joins TRBV6-2 or TRBV6-3 and TRBJ2-3, with D perhaps matching TRBD2 (6 bases). Germline CDR1 MNHEY, CDR2 SVGEGT. The germline V and J ends were trimmed by 0 bases and 9 bases, with 10 bases remaining between them. The CDR3 covers 13 residues. DNA for the CDR3: TGTGCCAGCAGTTACTCGAATGGGGGGACGCAGTATTTT. Translation: CASSYSNGGTQYF.

This clonotype has at least ten counts. V gene TRBV19 combines with J gene TRBJ2-2, with unresolved D. The CDR3 sequence is 16 residues long. Germline CDR1 and CDR2: LNHDA and SQIVND (reference sequence). V was trimmed by 3 bases and J by 3 bases, leaving 14 bases between them. CDR3 sequence reads: CASSIGESLHTGELFF. CDR3 nucleotides: TGTGCCAGTAGTATTGGTGAATCGCTTCACACCGGGGAGCTGTTTTTT.

This clonotype has a handful of counts. The V gene is TRBV29-1, the J gene TRBJ2-1; D gene uncertain. Trimming left V 7 bases short and J 9 bases short, with 16 bases between. This CDR3 has 12 residues. The V gene's germline CDR1 is SQVTM and CDR2 ANQGSEA. The CDR3 DNA is TGCAGCGCTGTCCTGGGAAGCCGTGAGCAGTTCTTC. It specifies CSAVLGSREQFF.

The chain couples TRBV18 to TRBJ2-3; possible D gene TRBD2, 6 bases. The V end was cut by 4 bases, the J end by 1 base, with 12 bases between. Germline V gene sequence: CDR1 KGHSH, CDR2 LQKENI. CDR3 size: 15 residues. CDR3 protein: CASSLRPSGTDTQYF. The CDR3 nucleotides read TGTGCCAGCTCACTCCGTCCTAGCGGCACAGATACGCAGTATTTT.

This clonotype has a count of ten or more. The J gene is TRBJ2-3, the V gene TRBV20-1; no clear D gene. CDR3 length: 14 amino acids. CDR1 and CDR2 (germline): DFQATT, SNEGSKA (reference sequence). V lost 6 bases, J lost 2 bases, and 15 bases lay in between. The CDR3 here is CSASSRRNTDTQYF. CDR3 DNA: TGCAGTGCCAGCTCGCGGCGGAACACAGATACGCAGTATTTT.

This clonotype was observed at least ten times. The V and J genes are TRBV29-1 and TRBJ2-2; a weak D match, TRBD2 (5 bases). V shed 3 bases and J shed 5 bases, with 10 bases lying between them. This CDR3 comprises 13 residues. CDR1 is SQVTM and CDR2 is ANQGSEA in the germline V gene. CDR3 amino acids: CSVEAGLTGELFF. DNA of the CDR3: TGCAGCGTTGAGGCGGGTTTGACCGGGGAGCTGTTTTTT.